This is a list of T cell receptor beta chains from one sample in a study of shared clonotypes between healthy human individuals. Produced via immunoSEQ multiplex PCR; TCRdb's table is partial and in-frame only. This sample has about 610,000 clones; roughly 96% occur once, and the top ten carry roughly 0.1%. Sample: naive CD8+ T cells sorted from blood. The receptors were sampled from a woman aged 30 to 39 in good health. Each CDR3 is given with its conserved first and last residue. The D gene is left open where the match is weak. A clone size is listed for some rows: how often the clone was seen (once, few, many), or a class if it is expanded.

size	V	J	D	CDR3	DNA
-	TRBV28	TRBJ1-2	-	CASNLGGDGYTF	TGTGCCAGCAACTTGGGGGGCGATGGCTACACCTTC
-	TRBV11-2	TRBJ2-7	-	CASSLLYLGPYEQYF	TGTGCCAGCAGCTTACTTTATCTGGGGCCCTACGAGCAGTACTTC
once	TRBV2	TRBJ2-1	TRBD2	CASSERLAGGNEQFF	TGTGCCAGCAGTGAAAGACTAGCGGGGGGCAATGAGCAGTTCTTC
-	TRBV5-4	TRBJ2-1	-	CASSRDNNEQFF	TGTGCCAGCAGCCGAGACAACAATGAGCAGTTCTTC
-	TRBV27	TRBJ2-5	-	CASSLSETQYF	TGTGCCAGCAGTTTATCGGAGACCCAGTACTTC
once	TRBV9	TRBJ2-1	-	CASSVAPSENEQFF	TGTGCCAGCAGCGTAGCTCCGTCGGAGAATGAGCAGTTCTTC
-	TRBV6-6	TRBJ2-1	-	CASSYNPGQLENEQFF	TGTGCCAGCAGTTACAATCCGGGCCAACTAGAGAATGAGCAGTTCTTC
-	TRBV10-3	TRBJ1-1	-	CAISESSGVEAFF	TGTGCCATCAGTGAGTCATCGGGGGTAGAAGCTTTCTTT
-	TRBV5-6	TRBJ1-4	-	CASSRDGEMVKLFF	TGTGCCAGCAGCCGGGACGGAGAGATGGTAAAACTGTTTTTT
-	TRBV27	TRBJ1-6	-	CASRDRIIQSPLHF	TGTGCCAGCCGGGACCGAATAATTCAATCACCCCTCCACTTT
-	TRBV7-9	TRBJ2-7	TRBD1	CASSVGQAYEQYF	TGTGCCAGCAGCGTTGGACAGGCGTACGAGCAGTACTTC
-	TRBV6-6	TRBJ2-2	TRBD2	CASLGGSRGTGELFF	TGTGCCAGCCTTGGCGGGAGTCGGGGCACCGGGGAGCTGTTTTTT
-	TRBV27	TRBJ2-5	-	CAVRDFQETQYF	TGTGCCGTCAGAGACTTCCAAGAGACCCAGTACTTC
-	TRBV7-6	TRBJ2-5	-	CASSLVIQRDGETQYF	TGTGCCAGCAGCTTAGTCATTCAGAGAGACGGAGAGACCCAGTACTTC
-	TRBV29-1	TRBJ1-1	-	CSVVRNSMKHTEAFF	TGCAGCGTTGTCAGGAATTCGATGAAGCACACTGAAGCTTTCTTT
-	TRBV4-1	TRBJ2-2	-	CASSTRPPNRENTGELFF	TGCGCCAGCAGCACCAGACCGCCAAACAGGGAAAACACCGGGGAGCTGTTTTTT
once	TRBV10-3	TRBJ2-7	-	CAISVLTVSSYEQYF	TGTGCCATCAGCGTACTAACGGTAAGCTCCTACGAGCAGTACTTC
-	TRBV11-2	TRBJ2-3	-	CASSLEVRGTDTQYF	TGTGCCAGCAGCTTAGAAGTGAGGGGCACAGATACGCAGTATTTT
-	TRBV27	TRBJ2-7	-	CASSGTQREQYF	TGTGCCAGCTCCGGGACCCAGAGAGAGCAGTACTTC
once	TRBV5-5	TRBJ1-1	-	CASSLGRNTEAFF	TGTGCCAGCAGCTTGGGAAGGAACACTGAAGCTTTCTTT
-	TRBV27	TRBJ2-3	-	CASTSTGRGTDTQYF	TGTGCCAGCACCTCGACAGGGAGGGGCACAGATACGCAGTATTTT
-	TRBV27	TRBJ2-1	-	CASSLRAISYNEQFF	TGTGCCAGCAGTTTACGGGCCATCTCCTACAATGAGCAGTTCTTC
-	TRBV15	TRBJ2-5	-	CATSRDYSAGIETQYF	TGTGCCACCAGCAGAGATTATTCGGCAGGGATAGAGACCCAGTACTTC
-	TRBV15	TRBJ2-2	-	CATSRGGVYTGELFF	TGTGCCACCAGCAGAGGTGGGGTCTACACCGGGGAGCTGTTTTTT
-	TRBV11-1	TRBJ2-7	TRBD2	CASSTSGSSYEQYF	TGTGCCAGCAGTACTAGCGGAAGCTCCTACGAGCAGTACTTC
-	TRBV9	TRBJ2-1	-	CASSVDSGNFDEQFF	TGTGCCAGCAGCGTAGATAGCGGAAATTTCGATGAGCAGTTCTTC
-	TRBV7-2	TRBJ2-7	TRBD1	CASSLPGTEDEQYF	TGTGCCAGCAGCTTACCCGGGACAGAAGATGAGCAGTACTTC